This T cell receptor beta chain appears in the sequencing data of a study of beta chain features in type 1 diabetes. Study summary: When patients were set against healthy donors, age, gender and cell yields were similar.

One heparinised draw of blood, averaging about 116 mL, came from each donor. All sorted populations exceeded 95% purity. Reverse transcription of all isolated RNA meant that expressed TCRB transcripts were sequenced. Some clones are missing from TCRdb's copy, which holds only in-frame ones; the method was immunoSEQ multiplex PCR. In the table there are 600,000 or so clones, about an eighth of which are singletons. General study findings and limits: Within the patient group, naive, central memory and Treg TCRB repertoires appeared more similar to each other than within healthy donors. Shortening that was moderate but significant affected the TCRB CDR3s of Type 1 diabetes patients in all four CD4+ subsets.

CDR3 length equals 13 residues. The germline V gene encodes CDR1 SGHDN and CDR2 FVKESK. J was trimmed by 8 bases and V by 2 bases; bases with no gene match: 5. For this clone: The antigen remains undetermined.

The rearrangement links TRBV14 to TRBJ1-2; 7 nucleotides match TRBD1. The receptor was derived from a man aged 25 to 40 with type 1 diabetes. Input material: naive CD4+ T cells from blood. The CDR3 spells CASSQLTGVGYTF. The CDR3 coding sequence is TGTGCCAGCAGCCAACTTACAGGGGTGGGCTACACCTTC.